This T cell receptor beta chain was profiled in a study of blood T cell repertoires in COVID-19. This CDR3 contains 13 residues. Germline lookup yields CDR1 SGHAT and CDR2 FQNNGV. J was trimmed by 3 bases and V by 11 bases; bases with no gene match: 6. Assay: immunoSEQ multiplex PCR; the TCRdb copy retains only in-frame clones and omits some. This sample yields 250,000 to 350,000 clones, of which roughly 80% are seen a single time; 4.1% belongs to the top ten. The gene calls are TRBV11-2 and TRBJ2-2; the match to TRBD2 covers 7 bases. The sequenced sample was peripheral blood. The receptor's source is a woman between 45 and 65 years old with active or convalescent COVID-19. CDR3 in DNA: TGTGCCTGTGGGACTATCTACACCGGGGAGCTGTTTTTT. It is translated as CACGTIYTGELFF.